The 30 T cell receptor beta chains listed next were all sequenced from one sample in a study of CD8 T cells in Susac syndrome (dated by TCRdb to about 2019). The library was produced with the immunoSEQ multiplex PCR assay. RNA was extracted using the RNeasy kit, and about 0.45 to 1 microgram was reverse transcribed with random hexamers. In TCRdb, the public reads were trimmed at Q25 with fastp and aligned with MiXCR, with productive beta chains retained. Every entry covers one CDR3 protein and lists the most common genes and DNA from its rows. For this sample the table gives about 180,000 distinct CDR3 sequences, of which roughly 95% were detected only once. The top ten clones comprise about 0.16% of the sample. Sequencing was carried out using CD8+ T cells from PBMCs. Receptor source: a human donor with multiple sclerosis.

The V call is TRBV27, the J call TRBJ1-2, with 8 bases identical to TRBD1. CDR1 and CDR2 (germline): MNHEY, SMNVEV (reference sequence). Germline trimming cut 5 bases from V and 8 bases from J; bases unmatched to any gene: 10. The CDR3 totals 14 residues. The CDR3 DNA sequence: TGTGCCAGCAGTCCGACAGGGGCCGCTCAGGGCTACACCTTC. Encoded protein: CASSPTGAAQGYTF.

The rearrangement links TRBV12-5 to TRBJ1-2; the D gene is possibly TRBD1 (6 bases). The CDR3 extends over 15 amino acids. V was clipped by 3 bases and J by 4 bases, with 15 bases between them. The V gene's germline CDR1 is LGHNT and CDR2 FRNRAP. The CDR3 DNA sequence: TGTGCTAGTGGTTTCGAGGGGGTAAGATCCTATGGCTACACCTTC. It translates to CASGFEGVRSYGYTF.

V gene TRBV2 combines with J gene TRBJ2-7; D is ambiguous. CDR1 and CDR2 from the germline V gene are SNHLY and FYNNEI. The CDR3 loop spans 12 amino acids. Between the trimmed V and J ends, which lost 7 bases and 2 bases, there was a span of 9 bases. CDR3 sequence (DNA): TGTGCCAGCAACGGGTTAACCTACGAGCAGTACTTC. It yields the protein CASNGLTYEQYF.

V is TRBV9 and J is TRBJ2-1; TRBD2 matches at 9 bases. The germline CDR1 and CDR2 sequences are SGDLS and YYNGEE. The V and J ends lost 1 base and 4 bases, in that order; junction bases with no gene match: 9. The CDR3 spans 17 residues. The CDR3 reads CASSVNPRLAEYNEQFF. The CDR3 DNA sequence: TGTGCCAGCAGCGTAAACCCGCGACTAGCGGAGTACAATGAGCAGTTCTTC.

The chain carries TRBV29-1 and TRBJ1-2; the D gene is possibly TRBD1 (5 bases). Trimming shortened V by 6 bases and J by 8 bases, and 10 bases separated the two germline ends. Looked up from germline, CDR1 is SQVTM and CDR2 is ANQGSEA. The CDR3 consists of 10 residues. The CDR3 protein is CSVFDSGYTF. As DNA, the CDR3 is TGCAGCGTCTTCGACAGCGGCTACACCTTC.

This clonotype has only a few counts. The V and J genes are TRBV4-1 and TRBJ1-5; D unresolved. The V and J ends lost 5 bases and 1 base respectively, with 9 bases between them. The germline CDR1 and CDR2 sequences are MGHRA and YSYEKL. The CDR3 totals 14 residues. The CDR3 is CASSARESNQPQHF. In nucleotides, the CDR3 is TGCGCCAGCAGCGCCCGGGAGAGCAATCAGCCCCAGCATTTT.

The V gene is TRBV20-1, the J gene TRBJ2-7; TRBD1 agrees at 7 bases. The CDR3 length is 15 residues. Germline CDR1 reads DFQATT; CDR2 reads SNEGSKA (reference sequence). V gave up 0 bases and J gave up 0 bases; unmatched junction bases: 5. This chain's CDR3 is CSARDQRGPSYEQYF. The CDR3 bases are TGCAGTGCTAGAGATCAAAGGGGGCCCTCCTACGAGCAGTACTTC.

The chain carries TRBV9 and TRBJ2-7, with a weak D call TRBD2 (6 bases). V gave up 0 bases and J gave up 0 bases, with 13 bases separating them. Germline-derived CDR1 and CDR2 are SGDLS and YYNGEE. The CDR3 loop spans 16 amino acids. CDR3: CASSVGWDSYSYEQYF. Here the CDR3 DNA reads TGTGCCAGCAGCGTAGGTTGGGACTCTTACTCCTACGAGCAGTACTTC.

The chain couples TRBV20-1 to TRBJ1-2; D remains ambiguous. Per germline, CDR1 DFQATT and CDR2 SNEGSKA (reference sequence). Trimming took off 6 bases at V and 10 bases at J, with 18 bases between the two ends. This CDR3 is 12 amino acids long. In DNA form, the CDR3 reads TGCAGTGCCCATCACTATGCGGAATTCTACACCTTC. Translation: CSAHHYAEFYTF.

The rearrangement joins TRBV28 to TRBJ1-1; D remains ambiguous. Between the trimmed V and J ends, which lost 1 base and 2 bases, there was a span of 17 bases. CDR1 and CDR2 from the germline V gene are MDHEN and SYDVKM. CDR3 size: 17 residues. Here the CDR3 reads CASSLSIVVQPNTEAFF. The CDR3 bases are TGTGCCAGCAGTTTATCTATCGTCGTACAGCCCAACACTGAAGCTTTCTTT.

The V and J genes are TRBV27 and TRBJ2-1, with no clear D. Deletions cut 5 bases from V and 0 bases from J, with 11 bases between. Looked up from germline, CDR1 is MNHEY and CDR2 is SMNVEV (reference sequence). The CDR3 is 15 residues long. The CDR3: CASSIGFTSYNEQFF. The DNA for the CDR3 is TGTGCCAGCAGTATCGGATTCACCTCCTACAATGAGCAGTTCTTC.

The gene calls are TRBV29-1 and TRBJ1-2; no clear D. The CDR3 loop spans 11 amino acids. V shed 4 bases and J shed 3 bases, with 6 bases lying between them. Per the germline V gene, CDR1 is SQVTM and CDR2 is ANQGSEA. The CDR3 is CSVVLDYGYTF. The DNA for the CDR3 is TGCAGCGTTGTATTGGACTATGGCTACACCTTC.

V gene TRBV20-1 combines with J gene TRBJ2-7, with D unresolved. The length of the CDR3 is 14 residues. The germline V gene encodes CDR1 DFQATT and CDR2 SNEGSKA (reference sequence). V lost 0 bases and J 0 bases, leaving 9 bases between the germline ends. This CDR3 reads CSARDLENSYEQYF. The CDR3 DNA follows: TGCAGTGCTAGAGATCTCGAGAACTCCTACGAGCAGTACTTC.

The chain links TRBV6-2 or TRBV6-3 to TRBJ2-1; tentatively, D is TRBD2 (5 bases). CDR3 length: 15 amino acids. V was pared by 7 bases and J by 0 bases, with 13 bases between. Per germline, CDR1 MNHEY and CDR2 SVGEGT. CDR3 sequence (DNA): TGTGCCAGCATGGAGGCCTGGAGCTCCTACAATGAGCAGTTCTTC. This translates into CASMEAWSSYNEQFF.

The CDR3 nucleotides are TGTGCCAGCAGGGGGGTTAACCTCCACTTT. Its translation is CASRGVNLHF. This rearrangement joins TRBV2 to TRBJ1-6; tentative D call: TRBD1 (5 bases). The CDR3 has 10 residues. Germline V gene lookup returns CDR1 SNHLY and CDR2 FYNNEI. Trimming left V 6 bases short and J 15 bases short, with 9 bases between.

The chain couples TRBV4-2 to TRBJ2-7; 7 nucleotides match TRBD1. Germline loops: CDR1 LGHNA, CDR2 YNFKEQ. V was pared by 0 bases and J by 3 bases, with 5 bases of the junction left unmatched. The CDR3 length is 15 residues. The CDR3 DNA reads TGTGCCAGCAGCCAAGATCGGGACAGTATCTACGAGCAGTACTTC. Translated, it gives CASSQDRDSIYEQYF.

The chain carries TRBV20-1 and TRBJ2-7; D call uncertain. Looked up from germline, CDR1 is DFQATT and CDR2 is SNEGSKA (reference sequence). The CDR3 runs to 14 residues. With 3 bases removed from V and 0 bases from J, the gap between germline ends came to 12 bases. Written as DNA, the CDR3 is TGCAGTGCTAGTCTCGGTCAGGCCTCCTACGAGCAGTACTTC. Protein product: CSASLGQASYEQYF.

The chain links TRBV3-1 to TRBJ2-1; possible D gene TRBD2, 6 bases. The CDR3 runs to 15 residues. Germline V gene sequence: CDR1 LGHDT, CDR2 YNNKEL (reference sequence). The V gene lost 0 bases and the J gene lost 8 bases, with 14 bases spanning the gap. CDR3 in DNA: TGTGCCAGCAGCCAAGAGTCTAGCGAGTTCTATGAGCAGTTCTTC. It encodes CASSQESSEFYEQFF.

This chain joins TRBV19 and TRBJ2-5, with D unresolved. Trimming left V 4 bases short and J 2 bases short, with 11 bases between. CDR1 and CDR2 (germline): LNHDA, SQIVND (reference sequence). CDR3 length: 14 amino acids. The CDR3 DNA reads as TGTGCCAGTAGTAGTCTCGGGCCGCAAGAGACCCAGTACTTC. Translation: CASSSLGPQETQYF.

In DNA, the CDR3 is TGTGCCAGCAGCCCAGGACAGGGAAGGAGCGGCAATGAGCAGTTCTTC. Its protein is CASSPGQGRSGNEQFF. This chain links TRBV13 with TRBJ2-1; TRBD1 matches 8 bases. Germline assignment: CDR1 PRHDT and CDR2 FYEKMQ (reference sequence). V was clipped by 5 bases and J by 6 bases; unmatched bases: 12. This CDR3 has 16 residues.

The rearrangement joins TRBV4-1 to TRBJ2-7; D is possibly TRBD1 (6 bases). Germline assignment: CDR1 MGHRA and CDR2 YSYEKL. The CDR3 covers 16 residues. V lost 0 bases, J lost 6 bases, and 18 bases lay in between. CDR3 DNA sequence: TGCGCCAGCAGCCAAGATTCCCGGACAGCCTATTTCGAGCAGTACTTC. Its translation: CASSQDSRTAYFEQYF.

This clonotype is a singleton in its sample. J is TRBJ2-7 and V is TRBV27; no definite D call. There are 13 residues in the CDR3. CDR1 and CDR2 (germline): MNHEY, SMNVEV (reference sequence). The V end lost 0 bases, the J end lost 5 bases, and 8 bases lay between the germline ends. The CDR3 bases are TGTGCCAGCAGTTTATCGTTAGTAAACGAGCAGTACTTC. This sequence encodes CASSLSLVNEQYF.

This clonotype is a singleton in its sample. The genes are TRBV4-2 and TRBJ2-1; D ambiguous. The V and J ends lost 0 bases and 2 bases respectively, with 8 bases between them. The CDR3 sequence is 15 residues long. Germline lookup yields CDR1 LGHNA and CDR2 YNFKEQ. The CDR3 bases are TGTGCCAGCAGCCAAGATGTATTAACCTACAATGAGCAGTTCTTC. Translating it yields CASSQDVLTYNEQFF.

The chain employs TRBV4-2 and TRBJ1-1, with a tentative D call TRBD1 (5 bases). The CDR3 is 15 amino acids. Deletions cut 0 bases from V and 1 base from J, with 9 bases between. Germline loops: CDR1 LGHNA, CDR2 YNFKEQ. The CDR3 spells CASSQESGANTEAFF. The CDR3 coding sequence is TGTGCCAGCAGCCAAGAGTCCGGGGCGAACACTGAAGCTTTCTTT.

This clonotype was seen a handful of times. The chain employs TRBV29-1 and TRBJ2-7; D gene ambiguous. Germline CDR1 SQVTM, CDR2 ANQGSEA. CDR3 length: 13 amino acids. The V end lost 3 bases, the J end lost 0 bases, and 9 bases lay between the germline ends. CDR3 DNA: TGCAGCGTTGAGCATCCCGGCTCCTACGAGCAGTACTTC. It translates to CSVEHPGSYEQYF.

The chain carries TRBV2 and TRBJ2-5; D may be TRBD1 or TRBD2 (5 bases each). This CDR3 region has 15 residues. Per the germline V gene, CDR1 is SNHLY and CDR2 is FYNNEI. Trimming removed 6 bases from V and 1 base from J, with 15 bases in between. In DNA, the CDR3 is TGTGCCAGCAGCCGGGACGGGGATTCCCAAGAGACCCAGTACTTC. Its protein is CASSRDGDSQETQYF.

The CDR3 region is CASSSDRVTSDTQYF. In DNA, the CDR3 is TGTGCCAGCAGTAGTGACAGGGTAACTTCCGATACGCAGTATTTT. V and J are TRBV28 and TRBJ2-3; 7 bases fit TRBD1. This CDR3 contains 15 residues. Germline values: CDR1 MDHEN, CDR2 SYDVKM. J gave up 6 bases and V 5 bases, and 11 bases lay outside the gene matches. Combining the CDR3 with reference TRBV28 and TRBJ2-3 gives the whole variable domain DVKVTQSSRYLVKRTGEKVFLECVQDMDHENMFWYRQDPGLGLRLIYFSYDVKMKEKGDIPEGYSVSREKKERFSLILESASTNQTSMYLCASSSDRVTSDTQYFGPGTRLTVL.

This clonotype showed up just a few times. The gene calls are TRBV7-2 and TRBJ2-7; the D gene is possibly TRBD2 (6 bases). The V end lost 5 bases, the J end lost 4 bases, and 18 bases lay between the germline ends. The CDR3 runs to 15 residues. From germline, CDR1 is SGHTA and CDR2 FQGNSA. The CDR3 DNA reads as TGTGCCAGCAGCACCCGGTTACTAGCACATTACGAGCAGTACTTC. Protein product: CASSTRLLAHYEQYF.

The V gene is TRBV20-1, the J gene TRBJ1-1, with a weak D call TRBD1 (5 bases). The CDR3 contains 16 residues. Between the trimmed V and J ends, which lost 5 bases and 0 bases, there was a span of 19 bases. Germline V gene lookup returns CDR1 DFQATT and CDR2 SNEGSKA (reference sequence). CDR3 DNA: TGCAGTGCTCAACTACCCTTAGACAGAATGAACACTGAAGCTTTCTTT. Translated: CSAQLPLDRMNTEAFF.

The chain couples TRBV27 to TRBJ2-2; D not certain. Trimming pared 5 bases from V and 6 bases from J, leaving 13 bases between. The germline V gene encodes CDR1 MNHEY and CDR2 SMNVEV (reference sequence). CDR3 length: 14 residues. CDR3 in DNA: TGTGCCAGCAGTACACAGAGTTTGCCCGGGGAGCTGTTTTTT. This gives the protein CASSTQSLPGELFF.